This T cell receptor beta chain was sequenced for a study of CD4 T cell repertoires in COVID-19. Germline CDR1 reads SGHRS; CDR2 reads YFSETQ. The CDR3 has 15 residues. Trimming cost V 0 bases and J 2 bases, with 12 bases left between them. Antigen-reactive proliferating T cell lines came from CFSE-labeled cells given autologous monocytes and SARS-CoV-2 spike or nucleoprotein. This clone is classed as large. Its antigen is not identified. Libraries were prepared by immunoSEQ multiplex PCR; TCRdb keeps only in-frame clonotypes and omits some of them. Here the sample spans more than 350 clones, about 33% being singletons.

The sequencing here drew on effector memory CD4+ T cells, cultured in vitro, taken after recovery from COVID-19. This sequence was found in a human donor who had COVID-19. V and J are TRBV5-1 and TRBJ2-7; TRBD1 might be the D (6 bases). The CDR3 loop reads CASSLEDRTTYEQYF. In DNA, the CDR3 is TGCGCCAGCAGCTTGGAGGACAGAACAACCTACGAGCAGTACTTC.